This T cell receptor beta chain was observed in a study of control samples from healthy donors and cancer patients. The table came from immunoSEQ multiplex PCR; TCRdb's copy has only in-frame clones and leaves some out. The sample holds over 100,000 clones, about 90% seen once. This sequence originates from a woman aged 18-30 years in good health. Material for sequencing was blood.

CDR3 DNA: TGCGCCAGCAGCTTGGAGGGCAGGGACTATGGCTACACCTTC. Its translation is CASSLEGRDYGYTF. This chain links TRBV5-1 with TRBJ1-2; D might be TRBD1 (5 bases). V lost 0 bases to trimming and J lost 3 bases, with 9 bases between them. The CDR3 spans 14 residues. Germline loops: CDR1 SGHRS, CDR2 YFSETQ.